What follows are 24 T cell receptor beta chains derived from one specimen sequenced in a study of cytomegalovirus exposure and HLA in healthy donors (dated by TCRdb to the late 2010s). The library was prepared using the immunoSEQ multiplex PCR assay. For the multiplex PCR, a mixture combining 60 forward primers for TCR Vbeta segments and 13 reverse primers for TCR Jbeta segments was used. TCRdb stores this immuneACCESS table with in-frame sequences only. Part of the clones is absent; in the studies checked, under half of the shortfall reflects unresolved V genes, and no reason is known for the rest. The sample has about 130,000 clones on record, around 81% of them singletons. The ten largest clonotypes hold 0.7% of the sample. The sequenced material came from PBMCs. The receptors come from a man between 18 and 29 years old in good health and CMV-seronegative.

The V gene is TRBV29-1, the J gene TRBJ1-1; D is unclear. V was cut by 0 bases and J by 11 bases, with 13 bases left in between. Germline V gene sequence: CDR1 SQVTM, CDR2 ANQGSEA. The CDR3 runs 12 residues. CDR3 protein: CSVEDKSVKAFF. The CDR3 bases are TGCAGCGTTGAAGATAAGAGTGTGAAGGCTTTCTTT.

This chain uses TRBV18 with TRBJ1-2; maybe TRBD1 (5 bases). Looked up from germline, CDR1 is KGHSH and CDR2 is LQKENI. With 0 bases removed from V and 5 bases from J, the gap between germline ends came to 13 bases. CDR3 length: 15 residues. In nucleotides, the CDR3 is TGTGCCAGCTCACCACCGACCGACAGCGGGTATGGCTACACCTTC. The encoded protein is CASSPPTDSGYGYTF.

This chain uses TRBV7-2 with TRBJ1-2, with 8 bases identical to TRBD1. The CDR3 runs 14 residues. The V gene end was trimmed by 2 bases and the J gene end by 7 bases; junction bases not matched to a gene: 6. Germline V gene lookup returns CDR1 SGHTA and CDR2 FQGNSA. CDR3 sequence reads: CASSLLGQGGGYTF. In nucleotides, the CDR3 is TGTGCCAGCAGCTTACTTGGACAGGGAGGTGGCTACACCTTC.

The rearrangement uses TRBV6-4 and TRBJ2-3; 9 positions match TRBD2. The CDR3 spans 13 residues. Germline V gives CDR1 MRHNA, CDR2 SNTAGT. V lost 8 bases and J lost 5; bases outside the gene matches: 5. This CDR3 reads CASSLAGRDTQYF. In nucleotides, the CDR3 is TGTGCCAGCTCCCTAGCGGGGCGAGATACGCAGTATTTT.

The rearrangement links TRBV25-1 to TRBJ1-1, with 8 bases matching TRBD1. CDR3 length equals 13 residues. V lost 7 bases to trimming and J lost 11 bases; unmatched junction nucleotides: 12. CDR1 MGHDK and CDR2 SYGVNS come from the germline V gene. This chain's CDR3 is CASIAEGDRIAFF. DNA of the CDR3: TGTGCCAGCATAGCCGAGGGGGACAGGATTGCTTTCTTT. The whole variable domain, filled in from reference TRBV25-1 and TRBJ1-1, reads EADIYQTPRYLVIGTGKKITLECSQTMGHDKMYWYQQDPGMELHLIHYSYGVNSTEKGDLSSESTVSRIRTEHFPLTLESARPSHTSQYLCASIAEGDRIAFFGQGTRLTVV.

V and J are TRBV6-1 and TRBJ2-1, with TRBD2 matching 10 bases. The CDR3 contains 14 residues. V lost 8 bases to trimming and J lost 4 bases; unmatched junction nucleotides: 5. The germline V gene encodes CDR1 MNHNS and CDR2 SASEGT. The CDR3 bases are TGTGCCAGCTTGACTAGCGGGTCTTACAATGAGCAGTTCTTC. Translating gives CASLTSGSYNEQFF.

The CDR3 coding sequence is TGTGCCAGCAGCTTGGAATTTGGCAGGGGACAAGACTACGAGCAGTACTTC. Protein: CASSLEFGRGQDYEQYF. The chain recombines TRBV5-4 with TRBJ2-7; D might be TRBD1 (6 bases). Deletions cut 0 bases from V and 3 bases from J, with 19 bases between. The CDR3 totals 17 residues. CDR1 and CDR2 (germline): SGHNT, YYREEE (reference sequence).

The CDR3 reads CASSEALHGAYEQYF. CDR3 coding DNA: TGTGCCAGCAGTGAAGCGCTTCACGGAGCCTACGAGCAGTACTTC. The chain uses TRBV6-1 and TRBJ2-7; D remains unclear. This CDR3 spans 15 amino acids. V was shortened by 0 bases and J by 2 bases, with 11 bases between the two germline ends. CDR1 MNHNS and CDR2 SASEGT come from the germline V gene.

This clone was found once. The chain carries TRBV14 and TRBJ2-5, with D perhaps matching TRBD2 (6 bases). V gave up 4 bases and J gave up 9 bases, with 15 bases separating them. CDR1 is SGHDN, CDR2 FVKESK, per germline. The CDR3 spans 13 residues. The CDR3, as DNA: TGTGCCAGCAGCCCAACTAGCACAAAGGCCCAGTACTTC. Its translation is CASSPTSTKAQYF.

This clone was detected only a few times. This chain joins TRBV30 and TRBJ1-1, with 8 positions matching TRBD1. Germline CDR1 and CDR2: GTSNPN and SVGIG (reference sequence). The CDR3 loop spans 12 amino acids. J gave up 7 bases and V 5 bases, and 6 bases lay outside the gene matches. The CDR3 DNA sequence: TGTGCCTGGGCAGGGGGCGCTGTTGAAGCTTTCTTT. This translates into CAWAGGAVEAFF.

CDR3 coding DNA: TGCGCCAGCAGCTGGGACAGGGCCTACGAGCAGTACTTC. It codes for CASSWDRAYEQYF. The chain couples TRBV5-1 to TRBJ2-7, with 9 bases aligning to TRBD1. CDR1 is SGHRS and CDR2 is YFSETQ in the germline V gene. With V trimmed by 3 bases and J by 2 bases, 0 bases remained unmatched. There are 13 residues in the CDR3.

V usage is TRBV7-3 and J usage is TRBJ2-7; 12 nucleotides agree with TRBD1. CDR1 and CDR2 (germline): SGHTA, FQGTGA. Germline trimming cut 3 bases from V and 3 bases from J; bases unmatched to any gene: 6. This CDR3 is built from 16 residues. CDR3 nucleotides: TGTGCCAGCAGCTTGACCGGGACAGGGGGCGTCTACGAGCAGTACTTC. Its translation: CASSLTGTGGVYEQYF.

The gene calls are TRBV19 and TRBJ1-2; D remains ambiguous. The germline CDR1 and CDR2 sequences are LNHDA and SQIVND (reference sequence). V dropped 8 bases and J dropped 3 bases, with 10 bases sitting between them. The CDR3 sequence is 12 residues long. The CDR3 region is CASLKRDYGYTF. The CDR3 region has the DNA TGTGCCAGTTTAAAACGGGACTATGGCTACACCTTC.

This clone has just a few counts. Here the CDR3 DNA reads TGTGCCAGCTCACCACGTGTGGGCGAAGGCTACACCTTC. It codes for CASSPRVGEGYTF. The chain recombines TRBV18 with TRBJ1-2; D uncertain. CDR1 KGHSH and CDR2 LQKENI come from the germline V gene. The CDR3 length is 13 residues. Trimming removed 1 base at V and 8 bases at J, with 11 bases between.

In this sample, this clone turned up a few times. This chain links TRBV18 with TRBJ1-1, with D unclear. Per the germline V gene, CDR1 is KGHSH and CDR2 is LQKENI. With 1 base removed from V and 0 bases from J, the gap between germline ends came to 12 bases. CDR3 length equals 16 residues. The CDR3 sequence is CASSPRQMEVNTEAFF. DNA for the CDR3: TGTGCCAGCTCACCACGACAAATGGAGGTGAACACTGAAGCTTTCTTT.

This clone was recorded only once. The gene calls are TRBV2 and TRBJ1-4, with D possibly matching TRBD1 (6 bases). The length of the CDR3 is 15 residues. Trimming removed 6 bases at V and 0 bases at J, with 11 bases between. Germline CDR1 SNHLY, CDR2 FYNNEI. CDR3 residues: CASRAGTPTNEKLFF. The CDR3 region has the DNA TGTGCCAGCAGAGCCGGGACACCAACTAATGAAAAACTGTTTTTT.

The genes are TRBV28 and TRBJ1-5, with no clear D. V lost 3 bases to trimming and J lost 0 bases, with 21 bases between them. This CDR3 spans 19 amino acids. Germline lookup yields CDR1 MDHEN and CDR2 SYDVKM. CDR3 region: CASSFFSIRRENSNQPQHF. DNA of the CDR3: TGTGCCAGCAGTTTCTTCTCAATCAGGAGGGAAAATAGCAATCAGCCCCAGCATTTT.

The V gene is TRBV6-1, the J gene TRBJ1-2, with TRBD1 as a possible D gene (6 bases). Germline-derived CDR1 and CDR2 are MNHNS and SASEGT. This CDR3 is 18 amino acids long. The V end was cut by 2 bases, the J end by 0 bases, with 19 bases between. The CDR3 DNA follows: TGTGCCAGCAGTGAAAAGGGGGGGGGAGCGCTTGCTAACTATGGCTACACCTTC. The encoded protein is CASSEKGGGALANYGYTF.

The J gene is TRBJ1-6, the V gene TRBV6-6; D may be TRBD1 (5 bases). The V and J ends lost 2 bases and 7 bases respectively, with 9 bases between them. The CDR3 consists of 14 residues. CDR1 and CDR2 from the germline V gene are MNHNY and SVGAGI (reference sequence). CDR3 region: CASSYQGENSPLHF. CDR3 nucleotides: TGTGCCAGCAGTTACCAAGGGGAAAATTCACCCCTCCACTTT.

The CDR3 DNA follows: TGTGCCAGCAGTGAACTTGGGTATAGCGGCTATGGCTACACCTTC. It specifies CASSELGYSGYGYTF. The V call is TRBV6-1, the J call TRBJ1-2; D remains unclear. V was shortened by 2 bases and J by 4 bases, with 14 bases between the two germline ends. The CDR3 sequence is 15 residues long. Germline V CDR1 and CDR2: MNHNS, SASEGT.

V usage is TRBV4-2 and J usage is TRBJ2-1, with 11 bases matching TRBD2. The trim removed 4 bases at V and 8 bases at J, leaving 19 bases unmatched. CDR3 length equals 19 residues. The germline V gene encodes CDR1 LGHNA and CDR2 YNFKEQ. CDR3 protein: CASSPVAGGPDFLSDEQFF. As DNA, the CDR3 is TGTGCCAGCAGCCCGGTAGCGGGGGGGCCGGACTTCTTATCAGATGAGCAGTTCTTC.

The V and J genes are TRBV7-2 and TRBJ1-5, with a weak D call TRBD1 (5 bases). V was cut by 4 bases and J by 4 bases, with 14 bases left in between. The CDR3 covers 15 residues. Per the germline V gene, CDR1 is SGHTA and CDR2 is FQGNSA. Written as DNA, the CDR3 is TGTGCCAGCAGCTCCCCAGGGAGGCTAAATCAGCCCCAGCATTTT. Amino acids: CASSSPGRLNQPQHF.

This chain joins TRBV11-2 and TRBJ1-5, with unresolved D. The CDR3 extends over 13 amino acids. CDR1 SGHAT and CDR2 FQNNGV come from the germline V gene. V was shortened by 0 bases and J by 9 bases, with 9 bases between the two germline ends. The DNA of the CDR3 is TGTGCCAGCAGCTTAGAGGCTACTACGCCCCAGCATTTT. Its translation is CASSLEATTPQHF.

V usage is TRBV19 and J usage is TRBJ1-2, with D tentatively TRBD1 (5 bases). Per germline, CDR1 LNHDA and CDR2 SQIVND (reference sequence). The CDR3 spans 13 residues. Trimming left V 8 bases short and J 8 bases short, with 18 bases between. CDR3 nucleotides: TGTGCCAGTGGGGAGGGGTGGGTTCGGGGCTACACCTTC. Translation: CASGEGWVRGYTF.